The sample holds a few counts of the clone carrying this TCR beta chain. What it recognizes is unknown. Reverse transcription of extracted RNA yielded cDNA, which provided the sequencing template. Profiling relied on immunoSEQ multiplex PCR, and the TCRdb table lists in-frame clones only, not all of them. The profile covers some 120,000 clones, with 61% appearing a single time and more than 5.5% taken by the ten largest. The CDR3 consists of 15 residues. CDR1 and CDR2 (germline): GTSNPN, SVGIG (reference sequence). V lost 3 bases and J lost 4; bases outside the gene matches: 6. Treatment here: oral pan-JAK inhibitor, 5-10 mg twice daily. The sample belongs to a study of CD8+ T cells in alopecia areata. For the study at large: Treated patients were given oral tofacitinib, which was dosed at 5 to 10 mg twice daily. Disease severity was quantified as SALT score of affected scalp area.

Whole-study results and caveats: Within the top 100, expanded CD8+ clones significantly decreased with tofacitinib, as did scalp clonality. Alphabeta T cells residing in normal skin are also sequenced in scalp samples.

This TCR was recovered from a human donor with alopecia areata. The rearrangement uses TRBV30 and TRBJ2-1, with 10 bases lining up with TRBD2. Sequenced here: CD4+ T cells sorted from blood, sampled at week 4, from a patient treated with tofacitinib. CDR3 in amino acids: CAWSAGTSAYNEQFF. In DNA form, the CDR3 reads TGTGCCTGGAGCGCCGGGACTAGCGCGTACAATGAGCAGTTCTTC.